One T cell receptor (beta chain) is described in this entry. Its antigen is not identified. This sample was included in a study of vaccination and CD4 T cells after COVID-19. Indicated treatment: approximately 10-day PBMC culture with coronavirus spike peptide pools or control peptides (ViraFEST assay). Looked up from germline, CDR1 is SGHTA and CDR2 is FQGNSA. The CDR3 length is 13 residues. Trimming left V 4 bases short and J 2 bases short, with 9 bases between. Oncomine TCR Beta short-read sequencing was applied to DNA from cultured CD4+ T cells. Investigators isolated genomic DNA from cultured CD4+ T cells. TCRdb re-called the PCR reads through MiXCR, storing one row per CDR3 protein. The profile shows about 15,000 distinct CDR3 sequences, under 55% of them singletons.

V is TRBV7-2 and J is TRBJ2-7; D possibly corresponds to TRBD1 (6 bases). This receptor was identified in a human donor who received a COVID-19 vaccine. Sequencing was performed on CD4+ T cells from blood, cultured in vitro, taken before SARS-CoV-2 vaccination. CDR3 residues: CASSSDRPYEQYF. The CDR3 DNA sequence: TGTGCCAGCAGCTCGGACAGACCCTACGAGCAGTACTTC.